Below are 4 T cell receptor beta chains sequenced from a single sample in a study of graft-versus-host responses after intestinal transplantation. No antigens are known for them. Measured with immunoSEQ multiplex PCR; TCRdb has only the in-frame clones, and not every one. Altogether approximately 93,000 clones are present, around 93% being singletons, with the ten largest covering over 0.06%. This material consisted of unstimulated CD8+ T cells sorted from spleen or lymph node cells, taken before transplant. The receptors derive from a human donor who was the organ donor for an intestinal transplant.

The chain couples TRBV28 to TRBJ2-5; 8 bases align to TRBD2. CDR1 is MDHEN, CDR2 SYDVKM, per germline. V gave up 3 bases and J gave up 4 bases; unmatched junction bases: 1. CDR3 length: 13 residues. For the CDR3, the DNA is TGTGCCAGCAGTTTTCGGGGGGGAGAGACCCAGTACTTC. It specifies CASSFRGGETQYF.

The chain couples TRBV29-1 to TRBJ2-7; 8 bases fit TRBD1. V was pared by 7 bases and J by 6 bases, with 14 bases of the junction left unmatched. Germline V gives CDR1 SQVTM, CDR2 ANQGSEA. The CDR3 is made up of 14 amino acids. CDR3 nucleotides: TGCAGCGCCAGATCCGGGACAGGAGGTTTCGAGCAGTACTTC. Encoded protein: CSARSGTGGFEQYF.

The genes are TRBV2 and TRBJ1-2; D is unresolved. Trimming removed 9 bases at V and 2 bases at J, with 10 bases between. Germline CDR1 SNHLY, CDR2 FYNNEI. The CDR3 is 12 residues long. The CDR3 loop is CARTLENYGYTF. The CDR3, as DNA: TGTGCCAGAACCTTAGAGAACTATGGCTACACCTTC. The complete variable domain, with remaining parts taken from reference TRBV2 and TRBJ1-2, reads EPEVTQTPSHQVTQMGQEVILRCVPISNHLYFYWYRQILGQKVEFLVSFYNNEISEKSEIFDDQFSVERPDGSNFTLKIRSTKLEDSAMYFCARTLENYGYTFGSGTRLTVV.

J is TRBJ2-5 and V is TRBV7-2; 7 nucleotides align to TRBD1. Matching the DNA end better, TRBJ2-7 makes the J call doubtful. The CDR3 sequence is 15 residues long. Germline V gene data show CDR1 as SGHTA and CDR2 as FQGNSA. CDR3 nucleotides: TGTGCCAGCAGCGTGACAGGGCTCGTATCCTACGAGCAGTACTTC. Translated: CASSVTGLVSYEQYF.